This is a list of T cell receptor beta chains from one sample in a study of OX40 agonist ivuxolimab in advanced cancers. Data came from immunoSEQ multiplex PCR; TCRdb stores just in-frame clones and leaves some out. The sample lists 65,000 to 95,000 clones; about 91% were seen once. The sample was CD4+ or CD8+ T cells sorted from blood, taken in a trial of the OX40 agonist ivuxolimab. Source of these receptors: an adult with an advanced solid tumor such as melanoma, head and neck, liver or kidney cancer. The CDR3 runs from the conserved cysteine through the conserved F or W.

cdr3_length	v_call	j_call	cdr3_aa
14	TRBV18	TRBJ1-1	CASSLPPQNTEAFF
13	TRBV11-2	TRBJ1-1	CASSHISGTEAFF
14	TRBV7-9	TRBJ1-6	CASSQSDSSSPLHF
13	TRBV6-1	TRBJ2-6	CASSHPGANVLTF
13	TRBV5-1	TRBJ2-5	CASSLGNQETQYF
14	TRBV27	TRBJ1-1	CASSLRGTGIEAFF
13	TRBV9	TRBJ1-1	CASSATLDTEAFF
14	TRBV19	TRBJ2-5	CASKDPLVTETQYF
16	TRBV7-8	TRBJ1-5	CASSASGPGWPQPQHF
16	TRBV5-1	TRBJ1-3	CASSLVGLNLGNTIYF
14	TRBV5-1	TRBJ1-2	CASSLGQGAYGYTF
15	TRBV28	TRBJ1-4	CASSVTLATNEKLFF
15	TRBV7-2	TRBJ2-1	CASSALATKNNEQFF
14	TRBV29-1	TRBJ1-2	CSVERQPANYGYTF
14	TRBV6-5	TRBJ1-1	CASRDSDGTGKAFF
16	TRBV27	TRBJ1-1	CASMAGFLVRNTEAFF
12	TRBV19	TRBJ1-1	CASSTPTDMAFF
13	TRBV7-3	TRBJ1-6	CASSLGLGSPLHF
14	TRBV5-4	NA	CASSPNSGSYEQYF
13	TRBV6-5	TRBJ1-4	CASSDRGGEKLFF
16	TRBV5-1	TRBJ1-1	CASSARDRPPNTEAFF
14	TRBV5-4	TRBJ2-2	CASSLEMEGGELFF
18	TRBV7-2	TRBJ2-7	CASSRTILAGGRLEEQYF
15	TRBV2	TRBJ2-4	CASSAAVLAKNIQYF
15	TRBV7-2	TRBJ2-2	CASSKTTQRAGELFF
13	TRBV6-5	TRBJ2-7	CASSYSPEWEQYF
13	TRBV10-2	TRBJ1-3	CASSDTAGNTIYF
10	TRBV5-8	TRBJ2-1	CASSSNEQFF
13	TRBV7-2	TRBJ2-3	CASSLAGFDTQYF